This T cell receptor beta chain appears in the sequencing data of a study of Ad26.COV2.S vaccination and SARS-CoV-2 variants. Study in general: Ad26.COV2.S shots went into the muscle once or twice, 56 days apart.

Whole-study findings and limits: There was reportedly substantial breadth in spike-specific CD8+ and CD4+ T cell responses after vaccination.

Regarding this clone: The antigen is unknown.

Here immunoSEQ multiplex PCR was the method, and the copy in TCRdb shows in-frame clones only, minus some. The sample lists about 680,000 clones; more than 80% were seen once. The CDR3 spans 13 residues. CDR1 and CDR2 from the germline V gene are LNHDA and SQIVND (reference sequence). Between the trimmed V and J ends, which lost 5 bases and 3 bases, there was a span of 11 bases. Noted treatment: roughly 20 received Ad26.COV2.S at low or high dose, single or two shots; about 5 received placebo; per-sample allocation not given. It was on day 63 after the first vaccine or placebo injection that samples were taken.

The V call is TRBV19, the J call TRBJ2-7; a possible D gene is TRBD1 (6 bases). The TCR comes from a person aged 18 to 59 who received the Ad26.COV2.S COVID-19 vaccine or a placebo. Material: peripheral blood, obtained in a trial of Ad26.COV2.S vaccine versus placebo. CDR3 protein: CASSPRTVYEQYF. CDR3 coding DNA: TGTGCCAGTAGTCCACGGACAGTCTACGAGCAGTACTTC.